These 15 T cell receptor beta chains originate from one sample sequenced in a study of human T cells and chemical hapten exposure. Time point: patch test 3, about 24 weeks after DPC sensitization. Treatment noted: therapeutic diphenylcyclopropenone sensitization with weekly scalp DPC. From the RACE reads, TCRdb called clonotypes with MiXCR, one entry per CDR3 protein. The sample has roughly 100,000 distinct CDR3 sequences; about 34% are singletons. The material sequenced was whole blood, taken in connection with sensitization to the hapten diphenylcyclopropenone (DPC). These receptors all come from a man between 40 and 49 years old with alopecia areata. Some clones in this sample may be carry-over from other donors' samples.

This clonotype was seen a handful of times. This chain uses TRBV5-1 with TRBJ1-6; TRBD1 matches at 8 bases. V dropped 0 bases and J dropped 7; count of bases not matched to a gene: 6. The germline V gene has CDR1 SGHRS and CDR2 YFSETQ. CDR3 size: 16 residues. CDR3 nucleotides: TGCGCCAGCAGCTTGGCTCTCGGACAGGGAAATTCACCCCTCCACTTT. Its protein is CASSLALGQGNSPLHF.

The sample holds a few counts of this clonotype. This rearrangement joins TRBV20-1 to TRBJ1-4, with D maybe TRBD1 (5 bases). Germline CDR1 is DFQATT and CDR2 is SNEGSKA (reference sequence). Trimming took off 3 bases at V and 5 bases at J, with 7 bases between the two ends. This CDR3 is 12 amino acids long. CDR3 sequence reads: CSARGVNEKLFF. The CDR3 DNA is TGCAGTGCTAGGGGGGTGAATGAAAAACTGTTTTTT.

The rearrangement joins TRBV9 to TRBJ1-1; the D is unclear. CDR1 is SGDLS and CDR2 is YYNGEE in the germline V gene. Trimming removed 4 bases from V and 4 bases from J, with 11 bases in between. The CDR3 totals 13 residues. The chain's CDR3 is CASSSHLGTEAFF. CDR3 coding DNA: TGTGCCAGCAGCTCACATCTAGGCACTGAAGCTTTCTTT.

This rearrangement joins TRBV7-6 to TRBJ1-3; TRBD1 matches at 9 bases. The V gene's germline CDR1 is SGHVS and CDR2 FNYEAQ. V lost 2 bases and J lost 4; bases outside the gene matches: 9. This CDR3 comprises 17 residues. CDR3 coding DNA: TGTGCCAGCAGCTTAATGCCTTTGGGACAGGGAGGAAACACCATATATTTT. This sequence encodes CASSLMPLGQGGNTIYF.

The chain couples TRBV20-1 to TRBJ2-7; a weak D match, TRBD1 (6 bases). The germline CDR1 and CDR2 sequences are DFQATT and SNEGSKA (reference sequence). Trimming stripped 5 bases from V and 3 bases from J, with 11 bases between. CDR3 length equals 12 residues. The chain's CDR3 is CSALKQGYEQYF. DNA for the CDR3: TGCAGTGCTTTGAAACAGGGCTACGAGCAGTACTTC.

This clonotype was counted a few times. The chain is built from TRBV12-3 or TRBV12-4 and TRBJ2-3, with D uncertain. The CDR3 is 12 amino acids. V shed 5 bases and J shed 2 bases, with 5 bases lying between them. The CDR3 DNA sequence: TGTGCCAGCAGTCTATTCACAGATACGCAGTATTTT. It is translated as CASSLFTDTQYF.

This clonotype showed up just a few times. J is TRBJ2-7 and V is TRBV10-3; 9 bases match TRBD1. Germline-derived CDR1 and CDR2 are ENHRY and SYGVKD. The length of the CDR3 is 13 residues. V was clipped by 6 bases and J by 5 bases; unmatched bases: 5. Here the CDR3 DNA reads TGTGCCATCAGCAGACAGGGGGAAAACGAGCAGTACTTC. Translating gives CAISRQGENEQYF.

The CDR3 spells CASSYDGLLDQYV. CDR3 DNA: TGTGCCAGCAGTTACGACGGCCTGCTTGATCAGTACGTC. The V gene is TRBV6-2 or TRBV6-3, the J gene TRBJ2-7; no definite D call. The CDR3 length is 13 residues. The V end lost 2 bases, the J end lost 10 bases, and 15 bases lay between the germline ends. Germline CDR1 reads MNHEY; CDR2 reads SVGEGT.

CDR3 protein: CSAEAGSSGTQYF. Here the CDR3 DNA reads TGCAGCGCCGAGGCGGGCAGCTCGGGGACCCAGTACTTC. The chain couples TRBV29-1 to TRBJ2-5, with a tentative D call TRBD2 (5 bases). There are 13 residues in the CDR3. Trimming took 7 bases from V and 7 from J, leaving 19 bases between them. Per the germline V gene, CDR1 is SQVTM and CDR2 is ANQGSEA.

This chain connects TRBV6-5 to TRBJ1-6; a possible D gene is TRBD1 (5 bases). The CDR3 is 16 amino acids. Per germline, CDR1 MNHEY and CDR2 SVGAGI. V lost 3 bases and J 0 bases, leaving 9 bases between the germline ends. The CDR3 is CASSYRGVSYNSPLHF. CDR3 DNA sequence: TGTGCCAGCAGTTATAGGGGAGTCTCCTATAATTCACCCCTCCACTTT.

This clonotype was counted only a few times. The genes are TRBV27 and TRBJ2-7, with a weak D call TRBD1 (6 bases). Germline V gene sequence: CDR1 MNHEY, CDR2 SMNVEV (reference sequence). The CDR3 has 15 residues. Trimming pared 5 bases from V and 2 bases from J, leaving 16 bases between. The chain's CDR3 is CASSPTGTLPYEQYF. The CDR3 DNA reads TGTGCCAGCAGTCCCACCGGGACACTGCCCTACGAGCAGTACTTC.

The chain couples TRBV4-2 to TRBJ1-1, with TRBD1 as a possible D gene (5 bases). The V gene lost 4 bases and the J gene lost 2 bases, with 14 bases spanning the gap. CDR3 length: 15 residues. Germline CDR1 and CDR2: LGHNA and YNFKEQ. CDR3 DNA sequence: TGTGCCAGCAGCCCGCCCGGGGGGAGAAACACTGAAGCTTTCTTT. Amino acids: CASSPPGGRNTEAFF.

The V call is TRBV20-1, the J call TRBJ2-4; a weak D match, TRBD1 (6 bases). Germline loops: CDR1 DFQATT, CDR2 SNEGSKA (reference sequence). This CDR3 comprises 13 residues. Trimming left V 6 bases short and J 4 bases short, with 13 bases between. In DNA form, the CDR3 reads TGCAGTGCCCACGGACAGAGTAAAAACATTCAGTACTTC. Translated, it gives CSAHGQSKNIQYF.

The chain recombines TRBV19 with TRBJ2-7; D call uncertain. Germline V gene data show CDR1 as LNHDA and CDR2 as SQIVND (reference sequence). This CDR3 is built from 12 residues. Between the trimmed V and J ends, which lost 2 bases and 4 bases, there was a span of 6 bases. The CDR3 DNA follows: TGTGCCAGTAGTATACCCGGTTACGAGCAGTACTTC. This encodes CASSIPGYEQYF. Full variable domain (remainder filled in from reference TRBV19 and TRBJ2-7): DGGITQSPKYLFRKEGQNVTLSCEQNLNHDAMYWYRQDPGQGLRLIYYSQIVNDFQKGDIAEGYSVSREKKESFPLTVTSAQKNPTAFYLCASSIPGYEQYFGPGTRLTVT.

This clonotype is a singleton in its sample. The chain recombines TRBV6-2 or TRBV6-3 with TRBJ1-5; 8 bases line up with TRBD1. This CDR3 has 15 residues. Germline V gene sequence: CDR1 MNHEY, CDR2 SVGEGT. Germline trimming cut 6 bases from V and 9 bases from J; bases unmatched to any gene: 13. As DNA, the CDR3 is TGTGCCAGCAGCTTACTGGACAGGGCCCTCGGGCCCCAGCATTTT. Its protein is CASSLLDRALGPQHF.